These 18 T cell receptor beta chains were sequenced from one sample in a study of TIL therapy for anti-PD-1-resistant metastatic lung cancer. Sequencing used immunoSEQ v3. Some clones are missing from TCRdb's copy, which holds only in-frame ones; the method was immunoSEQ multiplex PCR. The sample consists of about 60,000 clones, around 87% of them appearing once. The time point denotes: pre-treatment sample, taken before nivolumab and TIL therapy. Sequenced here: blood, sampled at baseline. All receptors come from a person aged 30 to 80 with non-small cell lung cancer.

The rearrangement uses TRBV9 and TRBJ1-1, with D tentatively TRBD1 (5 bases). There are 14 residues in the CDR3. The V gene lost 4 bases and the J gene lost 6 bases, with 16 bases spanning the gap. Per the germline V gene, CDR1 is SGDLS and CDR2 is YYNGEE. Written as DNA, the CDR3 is TGTGCCAGCAGCACAGCGGGGGGAAGGGCTGAAGCTTTCTTT. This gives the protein CASSTAGGRAEAFF.

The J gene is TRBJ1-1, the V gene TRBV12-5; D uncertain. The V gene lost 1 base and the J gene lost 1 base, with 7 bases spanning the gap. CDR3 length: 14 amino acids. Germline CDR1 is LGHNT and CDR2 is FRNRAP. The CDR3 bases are TGTGCTAGTGGTTTGGGACGGTGGAACACTGAAGCTTTCTTT. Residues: CASGLGRWNTEAFF.

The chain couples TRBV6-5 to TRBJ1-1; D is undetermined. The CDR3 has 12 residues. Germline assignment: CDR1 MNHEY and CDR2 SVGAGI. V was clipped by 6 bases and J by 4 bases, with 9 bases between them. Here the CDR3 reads CASSRVGTEAFF. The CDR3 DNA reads TGTGCCAGCAGCCGGGTGGGCACTGAAGCTTTCTTT.

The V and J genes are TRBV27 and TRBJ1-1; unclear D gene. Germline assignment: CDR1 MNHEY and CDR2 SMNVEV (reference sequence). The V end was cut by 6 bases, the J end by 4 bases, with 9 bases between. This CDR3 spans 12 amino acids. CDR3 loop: CASSPGRTEAFF. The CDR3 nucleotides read TGTGCCAGCAGCCCGGGTCGCACTGAAGCTTTCTTT.

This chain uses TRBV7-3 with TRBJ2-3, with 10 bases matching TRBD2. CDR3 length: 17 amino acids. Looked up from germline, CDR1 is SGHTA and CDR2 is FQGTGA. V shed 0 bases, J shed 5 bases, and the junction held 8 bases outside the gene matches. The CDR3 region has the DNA TGTGCCAGCAGCTTAACGGTCCAGCGGGGGGGCATAGATACGCAGTATTTT. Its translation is CASSLTVQRGGIDTQYF.

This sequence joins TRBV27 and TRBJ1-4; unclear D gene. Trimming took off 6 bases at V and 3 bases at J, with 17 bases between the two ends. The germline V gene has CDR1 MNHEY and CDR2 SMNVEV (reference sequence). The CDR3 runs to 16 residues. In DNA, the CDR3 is TGTGCCAGCAGGTCGGGTCTGACAAGTCCTAATGAAAAACTGTTTTTT. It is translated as CASRSGLTSPNEKLFF.

The CDR3 is CASRQGANSNQPQHF. CDR3 nucleotide sequence: TGCGCCAGCAGACAGGGGGCGAATAGCAATCAGCCCCAGCATTTT. V and J are TRBV5-1 and TRBJ1-5, with 9 bases identical to TRBD1. CDR3 length: 15 amino acids. With V trimmed by 5 bases and J by 0 bases, 3 bases remained unmatched. The germline V gene encodes CDR1 SGHRS and CDR2 YFSETQ.

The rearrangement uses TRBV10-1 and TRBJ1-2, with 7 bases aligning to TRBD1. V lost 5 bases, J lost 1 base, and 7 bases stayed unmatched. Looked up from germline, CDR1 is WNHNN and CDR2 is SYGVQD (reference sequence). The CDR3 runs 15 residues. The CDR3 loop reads CASSSTGMGNYGYTF. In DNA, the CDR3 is TGCGCCAGCAGTTCGACAGGGATGGGTAACTATGGCTACACCTTC.

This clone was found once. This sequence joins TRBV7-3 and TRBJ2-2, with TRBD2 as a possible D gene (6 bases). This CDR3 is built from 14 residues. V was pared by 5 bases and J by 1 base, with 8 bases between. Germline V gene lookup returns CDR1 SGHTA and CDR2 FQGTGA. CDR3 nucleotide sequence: TGTGCCAGCAGCCCGGGGGTGAACACCGGGGAGCTGTTTTTT. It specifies CASSPGVNTGELFF.

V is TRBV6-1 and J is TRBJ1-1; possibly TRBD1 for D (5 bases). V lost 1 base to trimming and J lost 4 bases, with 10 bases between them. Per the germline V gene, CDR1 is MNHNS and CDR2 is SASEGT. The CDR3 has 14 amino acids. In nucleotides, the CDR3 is TGTGCCAGCAGTGAAGTGGTCAGGGTCACTGAAGCTTTCTTT. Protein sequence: CASSEVVRVTEAFF.

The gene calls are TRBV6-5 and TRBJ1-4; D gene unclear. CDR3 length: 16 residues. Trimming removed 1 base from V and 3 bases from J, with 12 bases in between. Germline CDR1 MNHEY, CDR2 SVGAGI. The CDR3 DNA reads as TGTGCCAGCAGTTACTTGAGCAAGGGTCCTAATGAAAAACTGTTTTTT. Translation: CASSYLSKGPNEKLFF.

The CDR3 DNA sequence: TGTGCCAGCAGTTTTCCCGTACAGGGGGACAATGAGCAGTTCTTC. Its translation: CASSFPVQGDNEQFF. The rearrangement links TRBV27 to TRBJ2-1, with 8 positions matching TRBD1. This CDR3 has 15 residues. The junction had 6 bases not matched to a gene; V was cut back by 3 bases and J by 5 bases. Germline V gene data show CDR1 as MNHEY and CDR2 as SMNVEV (reference sequence).

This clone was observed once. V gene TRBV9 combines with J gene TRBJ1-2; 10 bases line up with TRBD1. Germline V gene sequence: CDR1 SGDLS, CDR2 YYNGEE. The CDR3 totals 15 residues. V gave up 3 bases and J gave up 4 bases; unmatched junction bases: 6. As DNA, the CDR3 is TGTGCCAGCAGCGGACAGACAGGGGGCGGCTATGGCTACACCTTC. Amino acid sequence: CASSGQTGGGYGYTF.

This chain's CDR3 is CASSRGGGGQNYGYTF. CDR3 bases: TGTGCCAGCAGCCGGGGTGGGGGAGGGCAAAACTATGGCTACACCTTC. The chain uses TRBV3-1 (or the pseudogene TRBV3-2) and TRBJ1-2; maybe TRBD1 (5 bases). Germline V CDR1 and CDR2: LGHDT, YNNKEL (reference sequence). V lost 4 bases to trimming and J lost 2 bases, with 17 bases between them. This CDR3 is built from 16 residues.

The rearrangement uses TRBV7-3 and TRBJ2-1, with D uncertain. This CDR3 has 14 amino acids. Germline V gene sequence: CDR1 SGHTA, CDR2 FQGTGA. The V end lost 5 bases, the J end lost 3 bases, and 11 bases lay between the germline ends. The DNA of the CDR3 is TGTGCCAGCAGCCCATCGGACCGCTACAATGAGCAGTTCTTC. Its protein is CASSPSDRYNEQFF.

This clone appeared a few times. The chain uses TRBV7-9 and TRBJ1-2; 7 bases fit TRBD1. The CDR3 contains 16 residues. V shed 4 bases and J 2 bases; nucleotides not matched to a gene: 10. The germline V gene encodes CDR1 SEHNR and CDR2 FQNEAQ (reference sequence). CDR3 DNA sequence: TGTGCCAGCAGCTCGACAGGGAGCCCAGCCAACTATGGCTACACCTTC. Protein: CASSSTGSPANYGYTF.

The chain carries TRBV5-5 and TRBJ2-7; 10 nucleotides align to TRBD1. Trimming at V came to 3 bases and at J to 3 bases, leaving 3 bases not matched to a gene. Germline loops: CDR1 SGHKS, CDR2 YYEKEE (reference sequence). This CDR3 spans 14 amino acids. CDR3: CASSSDRGLYEQYF. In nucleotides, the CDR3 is TGTGCCAGCAGCTCCGACAGGGGGCTCTACGAGCAGTACTTC.

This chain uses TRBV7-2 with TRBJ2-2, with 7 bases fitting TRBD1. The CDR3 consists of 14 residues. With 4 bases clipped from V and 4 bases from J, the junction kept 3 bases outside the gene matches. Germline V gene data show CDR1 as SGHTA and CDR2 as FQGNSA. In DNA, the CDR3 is TGTGCCAGCAGCTCATCAGGGGGCACCGGGGAGCTGTTTTTT. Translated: CASSSSGGTGELFF.